Following are 13 T cell receptor beta chains from one sample sequenced in a study of blood T cell repertoires in COVID-19. This table comes from immunoSEQ multiplex PCR, and its TCRdb copy is limited to in-frame clones, with some not included. The sample holds about 69,000 clones; over 75% are singletons and the top ten take roughly 2.9%. Specimen: peripheral blood. Receptors originate from an elderly man with acute or convalescent COVID-19.

This chain links TRBV24-1 with TRBJ1-2; D is perhaps TRBD1 (6 bases). With 2 bases removed from V and 8 bases from J, the gap between germline ends came to 11 bases. The CDR3 runs to 13 residues. Germline CDR1 and CDR2: KGHDR and SFDVKD. The CDR3 sequence: CATSDYGGGGYTF. CDR3 nucleotides: TGTGCCACCAGTGATTATGGGGGCGGAGGCTACACCTTC.

Here the CDR3 reads CASSLGTGGQTEAFF. CDR3 nucleotide sequence: TGTGCCAGCAGCTTAGGTACAGGGGGCCAAACTGAAGCTTTCTTT. The V call is TRBV7-8, the J call TRBJ1-1, with TRBD1 identical over 9 bases. V lost 1 base to trimming and J lost 5 bases; unmatched junction nucleotides: 5. CDR3 length equals 15 residues. Germline loops: CDR1 SGHVS, CDR2 FQNEAQ. Together with reference TRBV7-8 and TRBJ1-1, the CDR3 gives the full variable domain: GAGVSQSPRYKVAKRGQDVALRCDPISGHVSLFWYQQALGQGPEFLTYFQNEAQLDKSGLPSDRFFAERPEGSVSTLKIQRTQQEDSAVYLCASSLGTGGQTEAFFGQGTRLTVV.

The chain couples TRBV7-2 to TRBJ2-7, with D unresolved. Deletions cut 5 bases from V and 3 bases from J, with 8 bases between. The length of the CDR3 is 12 residues. Germline V gives CDR1 SGHTA, CDR2 FQGNSA. CDR3 loop: CASSLVLYEQYF. The DNA of the CDR3 is TGTGCCAGCAGCCTCGTCCTCTACGAGCAGTACTTC.

The chain employs TRBV7-6 and TRBJ1-1, with D possibly being TRBD1 (6 bases). The CDR3 consists of 16 residues. Germline loops: CDR1 SGHVS, CDR2 FNYEAQ. With 4 bases removed from V and 3 bases from J, the gap between germline ends came to 18 bases. CDR3 in amino acids: CASSYQIQGGDTEAFF. The CDR3 DNA is TGTGCCAGCAGCTACCAGATACAGGGTGGGGACACTGAAGCTTTCTTT. Full variable domain (remainder filled in from reference TRBV7-6 and TRBJ1-1): GAGVSQSPRYKVTKRGQDVALRCDPISGHVSLYWYRQALGQGPEFLTYFNYEAQQDKSGLPNDRFSAERPEGSISTLTIQRTEQRDSAMYRCASSYQIQGGDTEAFFGQGTRLTVV.

The chain has TRBV7-9 and TRBJ1-1; 8 bases are a match to TRBD1. CDR3 length equals 17 residues. V lost 5 bases to trimming and J lost 4 bases; unmatched junction nucleotides: 15. Germline-derived CDR1 and CDR2 are SEHNR and FQNEAQ (reference sequence). CDR3 region: CASSPIHGQGRFTEAFF. CDR3 DNA: TGTGCCAGCAGCCCTATACACGGACAGGGTAGATTCACTGAAGCTTTCTTT.

The chain combines TRBV19 with TRBJ1-4; D gene unclear. Trimming cost V 1 base and J 7 bases, with 16 bases left between them. The CDR3 spans 16 residues. Germline-derived CDR1 and CDR2 are LNHDA and SQIVND (reference sequence). The CDR3 here is CASSIGIFSGGEKLFF. The DNA of the CDR3 is TGTGCCAGTAGTATAGGAATTTTCTCTGGAGGTGAAAAACTGTTTTTT.

This sequence joins TRBV7-2 and TRBJ2-7, with 8 bases matching TRBD2. CDR1 and CDR2 from the germline V gene are SGHTA and FQGNSA. V shed 4 bases, J shed 4 bases, and the junction held 6 bases outside the gene matches. The CDR3 is 14 residues long. In DNA form, the CDR3 reads TGTGCCAGCAGCTCAGGTCCGGGAGGGTACGAGCAGTACTTC. This translates into CASSSGPGGYEQYF.

This sequence joins TRBV6-2 or TRBV6-3 and TRBJ1-2; 7 nucleotides agree with TRBD1. Trimming at V came to 4 bases and at J to 2 bases, leaving 7 bases not matched to a gene. The CDR3 covers 15 residues. The germline V gene has CDR1 MNHEY and CDR2 SVGEGT. Here the CDR3 DNA reads TGTGCCAGCAGTTTGCTCCGGGACAGCAACTATGGCTACACCTTC. Its protein is CASSLLRDSNYGYTF.

The chain uses TRBV5-5 and TRBJ2-1; 7 positions agree with TRBD2. Per the germline V gene, CDR1 is SGHKS and CDR2 is YYEKEE (reference sequence). Trimming cost V 4 bases and J 3 bases; bases outside gene matches: 7. This CDR3 has 15 residues. CDR3 in amino acids: CASSMALAVYNEQFF. CDR3 bases: TGTGCCAGCAGCATGGCGCTAGCGGTCTACAATGAGCAGTTCTTC. Drawing the rest from reference TRBV5-5 and TRBJ2-1, the complete variable domain is DAGVTQSPTHLIKTRGQQVTLRCSPISGHKSVSWYQQVLGQGPQFIFQYYEKEERGRGNFPDRFSARQFPNYSSELNVNALLLGDSALYLCASSMALAVYNEQFFGPGTRLTVL.

The V and J genes are TRBV19 and TRBJ2-5; 10 bases are shared with TRBD1. The J segment lost 4 bases and the V segment lost 10 bases, leaving 6 bases of the junction unmatched. CDR3 length equals 13 residues. Germline-derived CDR1 and CDR2 are LNHDA and SQIVND (reference sequence). The CDR3 DNA is TGTGCCACCACGACAGGGGGCAGAGAGACCCAGTACTTC. This gives the protein CATTTGGRETQYF.

The chain links TRBV18 to TRBJ1-1; TRBD1 agrees at 8 bases. The CDR3 has 14 residues. CDR1 and CDR2 from the germline V gene are KGHSH and LQKENI. J was trimmed by 7 bases and V by 2 bases; bases with no gene match: 6. The CDR3 nucleotides are TGTGCCAGCTCACCAGAAACAGGGGGACATGAAGCTTTCTTT. Protein sequence: CASSPETGGHEAFF.

The chain has TRBV7-9 and TRBJ2-5; D may be TRBD1 (6 bases). This CDR3 is 14 amino acids long. Germline CDR1 reads SEHNR; CDR2 reads FQNEAQ (reference sequence). Deletions cut 4 bases from V and 4 bases from J, with 13 bases between. The CDR3 DNA reads as TGTGCCAGCAGCTCATGGACAGTTTCAGAGACCCAGTACTTC. It is translated as CASSSWTVSETQYF.

This sequence joins TRBV27 and TRBJ1-1; D is ambiguous. Trimming took 3 bases from V and 0 from J, leaving 17 bases between them. CDR3 size: 17 residues. CDR1 MNHEY and CDR2 SMNVEV come from the germline V gene (reference sequence). The CDR3 region is CASSFRSSHSMNTEAFF. The CDR3 region has the DNA TGTGCCAGCAGTTTTCGGTCTTCGCATTCGATGAACACTGAAGCTTTCTTT.